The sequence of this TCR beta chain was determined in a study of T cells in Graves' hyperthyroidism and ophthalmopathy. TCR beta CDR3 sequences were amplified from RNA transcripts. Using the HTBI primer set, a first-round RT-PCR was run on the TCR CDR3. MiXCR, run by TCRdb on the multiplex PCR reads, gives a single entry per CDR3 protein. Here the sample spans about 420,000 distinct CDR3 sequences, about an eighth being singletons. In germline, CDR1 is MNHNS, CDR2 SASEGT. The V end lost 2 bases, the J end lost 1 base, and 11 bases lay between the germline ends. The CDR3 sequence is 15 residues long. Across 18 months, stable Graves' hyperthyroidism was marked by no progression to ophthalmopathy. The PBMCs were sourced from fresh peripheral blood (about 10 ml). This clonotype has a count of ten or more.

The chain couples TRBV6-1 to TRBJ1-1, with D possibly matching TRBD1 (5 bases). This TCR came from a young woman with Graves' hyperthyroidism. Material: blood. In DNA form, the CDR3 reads TGTGCCAGCAGTGAAATCGGACAAACGAACACTGAAGCTTTCTTT. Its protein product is CASSEIGQTNTEAFF.